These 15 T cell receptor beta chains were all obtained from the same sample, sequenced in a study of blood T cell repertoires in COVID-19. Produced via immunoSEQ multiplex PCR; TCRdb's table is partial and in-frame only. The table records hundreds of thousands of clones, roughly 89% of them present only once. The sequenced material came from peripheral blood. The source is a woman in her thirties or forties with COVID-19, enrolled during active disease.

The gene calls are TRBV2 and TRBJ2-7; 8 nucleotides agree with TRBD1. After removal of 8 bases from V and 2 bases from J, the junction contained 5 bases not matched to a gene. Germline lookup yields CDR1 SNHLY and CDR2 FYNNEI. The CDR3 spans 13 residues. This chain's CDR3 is CASGQGETYEQYF. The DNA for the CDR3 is TGTGCCAGCGGACAGGGAGAAACCTACGAGCAGTACTTC.

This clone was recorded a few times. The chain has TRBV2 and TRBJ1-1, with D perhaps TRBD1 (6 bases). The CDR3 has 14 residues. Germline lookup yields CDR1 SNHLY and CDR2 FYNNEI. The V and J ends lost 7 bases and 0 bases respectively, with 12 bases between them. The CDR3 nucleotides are TGTGCCAGCAAGGGCCGACAGGTGAACACTGAAGCTTTCTTT. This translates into CASKGRQVNTEAFF.

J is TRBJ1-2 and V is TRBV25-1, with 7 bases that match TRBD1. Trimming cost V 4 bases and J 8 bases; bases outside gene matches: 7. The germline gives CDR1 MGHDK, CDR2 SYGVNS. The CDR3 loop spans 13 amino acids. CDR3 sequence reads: CASSGLTGIGYTF. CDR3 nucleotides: TGTGCCAGCAGTGGGCTGACAGGGATCGGCTACACCTTC.

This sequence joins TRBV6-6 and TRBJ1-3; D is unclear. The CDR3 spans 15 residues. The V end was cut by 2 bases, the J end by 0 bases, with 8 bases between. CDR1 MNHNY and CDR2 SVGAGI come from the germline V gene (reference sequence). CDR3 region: CASSYDKSSGNTIYF. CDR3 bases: TGTGCCAGCAGTTACGACAAGAGCTCTGGAAACACCATATATTTT.

CDR3 protein: CASSFRQGTMNTEAFF. The CDR3 DNA sequence: TGCGCCAGCAGCTTCAGGCAGGGGACCATGAACACTGAAGCTTTCTTT. The rearrangement joins TRBV5-1 to TRBJ1-1; D is perhaps TRBD1 (6 bases). V lost 2 bases and J lost 0, with 14 bases in between. The CDR3 sequence is 16 residues long. Germline V CDR1 and CDR2: SGHRS, YFSETQ.

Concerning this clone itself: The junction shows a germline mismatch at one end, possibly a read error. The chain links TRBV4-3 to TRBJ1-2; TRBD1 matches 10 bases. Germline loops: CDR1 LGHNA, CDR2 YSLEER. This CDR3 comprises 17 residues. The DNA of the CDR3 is TGCGCCAGCAGCCAAGCGACAGGGGGCTCGTCTAAATATGGCTACACCTTC. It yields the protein CASSQATGGSSKYGYTF.

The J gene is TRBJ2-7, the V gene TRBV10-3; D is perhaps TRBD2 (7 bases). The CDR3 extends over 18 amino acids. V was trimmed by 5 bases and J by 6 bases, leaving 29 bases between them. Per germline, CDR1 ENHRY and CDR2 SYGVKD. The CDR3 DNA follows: TGTGCCATCAGTCCAAGGGGGGGCGAGCGATCGATTATGGGCGAGCAGTACTTC. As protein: CAISPRGGERSIMGEQYF.

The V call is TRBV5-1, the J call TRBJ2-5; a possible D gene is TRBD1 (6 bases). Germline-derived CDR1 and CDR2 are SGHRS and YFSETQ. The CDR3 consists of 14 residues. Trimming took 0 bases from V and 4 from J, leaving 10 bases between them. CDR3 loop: CASSLVGGGETQYF. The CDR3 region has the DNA TGCGCCAGCAGCTTGGTAGGGGGTGGAGAGACCCAGTACTTC.

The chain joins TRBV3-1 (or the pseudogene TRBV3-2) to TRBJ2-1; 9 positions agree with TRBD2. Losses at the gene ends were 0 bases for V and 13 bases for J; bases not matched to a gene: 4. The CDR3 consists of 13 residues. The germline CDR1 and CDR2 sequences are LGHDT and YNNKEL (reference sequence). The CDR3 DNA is TGTGCCAGCAGCCAAGAGAATAGCGGGAGACAGTTCTTC. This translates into CASSQENSGRQFF.

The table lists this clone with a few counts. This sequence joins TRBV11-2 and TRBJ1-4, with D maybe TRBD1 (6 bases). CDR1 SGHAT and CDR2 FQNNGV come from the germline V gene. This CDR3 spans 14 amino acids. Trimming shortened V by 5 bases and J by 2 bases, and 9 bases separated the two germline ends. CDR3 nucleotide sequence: TGTGCCAGCAGCATCACAGGGACTAATGAAAAACTGTTTTTT. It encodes CASSITGTNEKLFF.

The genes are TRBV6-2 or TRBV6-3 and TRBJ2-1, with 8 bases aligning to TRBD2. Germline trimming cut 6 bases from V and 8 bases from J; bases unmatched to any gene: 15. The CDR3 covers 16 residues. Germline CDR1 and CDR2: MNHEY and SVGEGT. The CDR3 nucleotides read TGTGCCAGCAGCCCGACAACTAGCGGCCCCGGGGATGAGCAGTTCTTC. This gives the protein CASSPTTSGPGDEQFF.

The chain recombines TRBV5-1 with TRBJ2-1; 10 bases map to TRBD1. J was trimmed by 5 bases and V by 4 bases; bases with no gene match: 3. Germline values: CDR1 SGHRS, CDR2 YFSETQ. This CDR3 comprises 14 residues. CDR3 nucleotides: TGCGCCAGCAGCGGGGACAGGGGCCACAATGAGCAGTTCTTC. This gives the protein CASSGDRGHNEQFF.

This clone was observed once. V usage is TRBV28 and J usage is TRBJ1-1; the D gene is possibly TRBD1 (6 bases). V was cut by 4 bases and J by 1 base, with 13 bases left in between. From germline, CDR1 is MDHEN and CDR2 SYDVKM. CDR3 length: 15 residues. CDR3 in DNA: TGTGCCAGCAGTTATCGGGGAGGGGGGAACACTGAAGCTTTCTTT. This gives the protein CASSYRGGGNTEAFF.

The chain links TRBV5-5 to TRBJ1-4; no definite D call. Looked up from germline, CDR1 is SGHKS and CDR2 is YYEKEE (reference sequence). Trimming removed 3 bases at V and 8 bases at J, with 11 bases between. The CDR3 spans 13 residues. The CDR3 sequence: CASSSAAREKLFF. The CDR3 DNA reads TGTGCCAGCAGCTCCGCGGCTAGGGAAAAACTGTTTTTT.

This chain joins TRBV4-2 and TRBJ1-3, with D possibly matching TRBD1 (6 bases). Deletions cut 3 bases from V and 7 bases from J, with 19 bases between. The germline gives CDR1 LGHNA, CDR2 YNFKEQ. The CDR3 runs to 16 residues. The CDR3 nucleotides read TGTGCCAGCAGCCAGATTAACAGGGATGGCGGGAACACCATATATTTT. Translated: CASSQINRDGGNTIYF.